Listed below are T cell receptor beta chains from one sample, sequenced in a study of CD8 T cell repertoires and HIV-1 epitope variants. No cognate antigen is known for these TCRs. TCRdb's copy holds only in-frame clones and misses some; the assay was immunoSEQ multiplex PCR. The data show 5,000 to 6,500 clones, with 65% to 75% seen just once and around half held by the top ten. Sequenced: cultured CD8+ T cells derived from PBMCs. All receptors derive from a male donor with HIV. Both conserved end residues are part of each CDR3. The D gene is left open where the match is weak. Some rows mark clone size as missing; the rest say once, few, many or name a class of expanded clone.

abundance	v_gene	d_gene	j_gene	CDR3aa	CDR3nt
-	TRBV25-1	-	TRBJ2-7	CASSEGDGRYEQYF	TGTGCCAGCAGTGAGGGGGACGGACGATACGAGCAGTACTTC
-	TRBV27	-	TRBJ2-7	CASSRGDYEQYF	TGTGCCAGCAGTAGAGGTGACTACGAGCAGTACTTC
-	TRBV5-6	-	TRBJ1-1	CASSLGESVPEAFF	TGTGCCAGCAGCTTGGGGGAATCCGTCCCTGAAGCTTTCTTT
-	TRBV9	-	TRBJ2-1	CASSVGTGEQFF	TGTGCCAGCAGCGTAGGGACCGGCGAGCAGTTCTTC
-	TRBV5-1	-	TRBJ2-6	CASRPRPSSGANVLTF	TGCGCCAGCAGACCCCGACCGAGCTCTGGGGCCAACGTCCTGACTTTC
-	TRBV7-9	TRBD2	TRBJ2-7	CASSPTGLAGEHEQYF	TGTGCCAGCAGCCCTACCGGACTAGCGGGAGAACACGAGCAGTACTTC
once	TRBV7-2	TRBD1	TRBJ2-1	CASSLVGGAYNEQFF	TGTGCCAGCAGCTTAGTAGGGGGCGCCTACAATGAGCAGTTCTTC
once	TRBV6-5	TRBD1	TRBJ2-1	CASSDQTGGFPFF	TGTGCCAGCAGTGACCAGACAGGGGGATTTCCGTTCTTC
few	TRBV28	TRBD2	TRBJ2-1	CASSLRVAGGYDEQFF	TGTGCCAGCAGTTTACGAGTAGCGGGAGGTTACGATGAGCAGTTCTTC
-	TRBV10-3	-	TRBJ1-1	CAIRSGVGGDTEAFF	TGTGCCATCAGGTCCGGAGTCGGGGGGGACACTGAAGCTTTCTTT
-	TRBV7-9	-	TRBJ1-2	CASSQDPVELDYGYTF	TGCGCCAGCAGCCAAGATCCCGTCGAACTCGACTATGGCTACACCTTC
few	TRBV7-8	TRBD1	TRBJ1-6	CASTRDRTNSPLHF	TGTGCCTCGACCCGGGACAGGACGAATTCACCCCTCCACTTT
few	TRBV5-6	TRBD1	TRBJ1-2	CASSQGGIYGYTF	TGTGCCAGCAGTCAGGGGGGGATTTATGGCTACACCTTC
few	TRBV18	TRBD1	TRBJ1-6	CASSRDSINSPLHF	TGTGCCAGCTCACGGGACAGTATAAATTCACCCCTCCACTTT
-	TRBV6-6	-	TRBJ1-1	CASRPSFGNTEAFF	TGTGCCAGCAGGCCTAGCTTTGGGAACACTGAAGCTTTCTTT
-	TRBV27	-	TRBJ2-5	CASSKTQRHLQETQYF	TGTGCCAGCAGTAAAACCCAGCGACACCTCCAAGAGACCCAGTACTTC
-	TRBV14	-	TRBJ1-6	CASSQEWGAYNSPLHF	TGTGCCAGCAGCCAAGAGTGGGGGGCCTATAATTCACCCCTCCACTTT
-	TRBV7-2	TRBD2	TRBJ2-3	CASSLGLAGGPTDTQYF	TGTGCCAGCAGCTTGGGACTAGCGGGAGGGCCCACAGATACGCAGTATTTT
few	TRBV9	TRBD1	TRBJ1-1	CASSDHRGRTEAFF	TGTGCCAGCAGCGATCACAGGGGGAGGACTGAAGCTTTCTTT
-	TRBV7-6	-	TRBJ2-7	CASGPGNRYEQYF	TGTGCCAGCGGTCCAGGGAATCGGTACGAGCAGTACTTC
-	TRBV10-2	TRBD2	TRBJ2-1	CASSLAGGPGDEQFF	TGCGCCAGCAGTCTAGCGGGAGGACCGGGCGATGAGCAGTTCTTC
-	TRBV28	-	TRBJ1-2	CASSPPQNYGYTF	TGTGCCAGCAGTCCGCCACAGAACTATGGCTACACCTTC
-	TRBV28	TRBD2	TRBJ2-1	CASLTSGGWNEQFF	TGTGCCAGCCTCACTAGCGGGGGATGGAATGAGCAGTTCTTC
-	TRBV7-2	TRBD1	TRBJ2-5	CASSFTGGEETQYF	TGTGCCAGCAGCTTCACAGGGGGTGAGGAGACCCAGTACTTC
-	TRBV30	TRBD1	TRBJ1-2	CAWTQDRGQGYTF	TGTGCCTGGACTCAGGACAGGGGGCAAGGCTACACCTTC
-	TRBV11-3	-	TRBJ2-2	CASSTGEVGELFF	TGTGCCAGCAGCACAGGCGAGGTCGGGGAGCTGTTTTTT
-	TRBV30	TRBD1	TRBJ1-6	CAWSAQDRGRRRGGSPLHF	TGTGCCTGGAGTGCCCAAGACAGGGGGCGGAGGAGGGGAGGATCACCCCTCCACTTT
-	TRBV7-8	-	TRBJ1-3	CASSLIVGGNTIYF	TGTGCCAGCAGCTTAATAGTCGGTGGAAACACCATATATTTT
-	TRBV27	-	TRBJ1-2	CASSLQGGYGYTF	TGTGCCAGCAGTTTACAGGGAGGCTATGGCTACACCTTC
few	TRBV6-5	-	TRBJ1-6	CASTYGDSPLHF	TGTGCCAGCACCTACGGAGATTCACCCCTCCACTTT
-	TRBV6-1	-	TRBJ2-1	CASSDFQGNEQFF	TGTGCCAGCAGTGATTTTCAGGGGAATGAGCAGTTCTTC
-	TRBV27	TRBD2	TRBJ2-1	CASSSPGTTSYNEQFF	TGTGCCAGCAGTTCCCCCGGGACTACCTCCTACAATGAGCAGTTCTTC
-	TRBV15	-	TRBJ2-7	CATSRSRTAAYEQYF	TGTGCCACCAGCAGATCCAGGACAGCGGCCTACGAGCAGTACTTC
once	TRBV21-1	-	TRBJ2-7	CASSKEAGLRTYEQYF	TGTGCCAGCAGCAAAGAAGCGGGCCTGAGAACCTACGAGCAGTACTTC
-	TRBV5-4	TRBD1	TRBJ2-7	CASSFGQGSYEQYF	TGTGCCAGCAGCTTTGGACAGGGGTCCTACGAGCAGTACTTC
once	TRBV7-6	-	TRBJ2-7	CASSLAGTGSYEQYF	TGTGCCAGCAGCTTAGCAGGGACCGGCTCCTACGAGCAGTACTTC
-	TRBV28	TRBD1	TRBJ1-4	CASSPTGLFNEKLFF	TGTGCCAGCAGTCCGACAGGGCTTTTTAATGAAAAACTGTTTTTT
-	TRBV19	TRBD1	TRBJ2-7	CASSIQGAGYEQYF	TGTGCCAGTAGTATACAGGGGGCGGGGTACGAGCAGTACTTC
-	TRBV2	-	TRBJ2-7	CASQGGGISYEQYF	TGTGCCAGCCAAGGTGGCGGGATCTCCTACGAGCAGTACTTC
few	TRBV12-2	-	TRBJ1-1	CASRLGRTGKGGMNTEAFF	TGTGCAAGTCGCTTAGGCCGGACAGGAAAGGGAGGAATGAACACTGAAGCTTTCTTT
few	TRBV28	-	TRBJ2-3	CASSLIGDTDTQYF	TGTGCCAGCAGTTTGATAGGGGACACAGATACGCAGTATTTT
-	TRBV7-9	TRBD2	TRBJ2-1	CASSRGLAAPQQFF	TGTGCCAGCAGCAGGGGACTAGCGGCCCCGCAGCAGTTCTTC
-	TRBV4-1	-	TRBJ1-6	CASSLSWGNNSPLHF	TGCGCCAGCAGCCTTTCATGGGGCAATAATTCACCCCTCCACTTT
-	TRBV9	-	TRBJ2-7	CASSVGLNYEQYF	TGTGCCAGCAGCGTAGGCCTGAATTACGAGCAGTACTTC
-	TRBV7-6	TRBD2	TRBJ2-1	CASSPTLADSYNEQFF	TGTGCCAGCAGCCCTACTCTAGCGGATTCCTACAATGAGCAGTTCTTC
-	TRBV28	-	TRBJ2-1	CASSLFGPNNEQFF	TGTGCCAGCAGTTTATTTGGACCCAACAATGAGCAGTTCTTC
-	TRBV5-4	-	TRBJ2-7	CASSLSHEQYF	TGTGCCAGCAGCTTGTCCCACGAGCAGTACTTC